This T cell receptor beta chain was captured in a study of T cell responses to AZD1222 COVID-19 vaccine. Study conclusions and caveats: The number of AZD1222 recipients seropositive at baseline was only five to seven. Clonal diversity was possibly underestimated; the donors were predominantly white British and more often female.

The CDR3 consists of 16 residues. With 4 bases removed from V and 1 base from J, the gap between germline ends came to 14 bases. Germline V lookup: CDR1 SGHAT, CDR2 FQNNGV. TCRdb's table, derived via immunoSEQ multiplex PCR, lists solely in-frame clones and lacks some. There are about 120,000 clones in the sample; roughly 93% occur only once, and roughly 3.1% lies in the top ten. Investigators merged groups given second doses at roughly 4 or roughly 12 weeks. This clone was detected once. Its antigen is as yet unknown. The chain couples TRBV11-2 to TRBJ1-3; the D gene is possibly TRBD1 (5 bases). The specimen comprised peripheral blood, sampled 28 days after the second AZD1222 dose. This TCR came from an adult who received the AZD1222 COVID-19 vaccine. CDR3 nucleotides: TGTGCCAGCAGCTGGGGCCAGGGAGTTTCTGGAAACACCATATATTTT. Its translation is CASSWGQGVSGNTIYF.